A single T cell receptor (beta chain) is shown here with its context. The record originates from a study of control samples from healthy donors and cancer patients. TCRdb keeps only in-frame clones here, not all; method: immunoSEQ multiplex PCR. The sample contains over 150,000 clones, over 85% of which appear only once. The source is a man aged 35 to 55 in good health. The source material was blood.

The CDR3 is CASSFNRGYEQYF. DNA for the CDR3: TGTGCCAGCAGTTTCAACAGGGGGTACGAGCAGTACTTC. The V and J genes are TRBV12-3 or TRBV12-4 and TRBJ2-7, with 8 bases matching TRBD1. V gave up 3 bases and J gave up 4 bases; unmatched junction bases: 2. The CDR3 has 13 residues.